Below are 12 T cell receptor beta chains sequenced from a single sample in a study of T cell repertoires in cytomegalovirus infection. TCRdb re-derived calls from the reads in MiXCR, one entry per CDR3 protein. Among some 77,000 distinct CDR3 sequences listed, more than 3% were seen once. Sample: PBMCs. Source of these receptors: a human donor in good health (CMV status not recorded). Some clones in this sample may be carry-over from other donors' samples.

Many counts were recorded for this clonotype. The V gene is TRBV5-1, the J gene TRBJ2-5; no definite D call. Trimming pared 3 bases from V and 1 base from J, leaving 10 bases between. This CDR3 is built from 14 residues. CDR1 and CDR2 (germline): SGHRS, YFSETQ. The CDR3 is CASSSQAVQETQYF. As DNA, the CDR3 is TGCGCCAGCAGCTCCCAGGCGGTCCAAGAGACCCAGTACTTC.

Ten or more counts support this clonotype. CDR3 in amino acids: CASTQAGLGAKNIQYF. The CDR3 nucleotides are TGTGCCAGCACCCAAGCAGGGTTAGGGGCCAAAAACATTCAGTACTTC. The gene calls are TRBV6-2 or TRBV6-3 and TRBJ2-4; D perhaps matches TRBD1 (5 bases). The CDR3 length is 16 residues. Between the trimmed V and J ends, which lost 7 bases and 1 base, there was a span of 17 bases. CDR1 MNHEY and CDR2 SVGEGT come from the germline V gene.

This clonotype was detected many times. The gene calls are TRBV7-9 and TRBJ2-7, with TRBD1 identical over 11 bases. The CDR3 is 17 residues long. Germline V gene data show CDR1 as SEHNR and CDR2 as FQNEAQ (reference sequence). Trimming removed 5 bases from V and 7 bases from J; junction bases left unmatched: 16. The CDR3 loop is CASSPNPLRTGGREQYF. In DNA form, the CDR3 reads TGTGCCAGCAGCCCCAACCCTCTTCGGACAGGGGGCAGGGAGCAGTACTTC.

The chain has TRBV15 and TRBJ1-5; D gene uncertain. CDR1 and CDR2 from the germline V gene are LNHNV and YYDKDF (reference sequence). The CDR3 spans 17 residues. V was shortened by 0 bases and J by 6 bases, with 18 bases between the two germline ends. The CDR3 region is CATSRDFPQPAGQPQHF. In DNA form, the CDR3 reads TGTGCCACCAGCAGAGATTTTCCCCAGCCCGCAGGTCAGCCCCAGCATTTT.

The table lists this clonotype with many counts. The chain carries TRBV9 and TRBJ1-6; D is perhaps TRBD1 (6 bases). CDR3 length: 15 amino acids. Germline V lookup: CDR1 SGDLS, CDR2 YYNGEE. V lost 4 bases to trimming and J lost 7 bases, with 15 bases between them. The CDR3 bases are TGTGCCAGCAGCCCCGCAACAGGGCGCAATTCACCCCTCCACTTT. As protein: CASSPATGRNSPLHF.

This clonotype was counted ten times or more. The rearrangement joins TRBV6-1 to TRBJ2-1; 8 bases are shared with TRBD1. Trimming at V came to 4 bases and at J to 2 bases, leaving 7 bases not matched to a gene. Germline V gene lookup returns CDR1 MNHNS and CDR2 SASEGT. The length of the CDR3 is 16 residues. The DNA for the CDR3 is TGTGCCAGCAGTGGACAGGGGCTTGTCCCCTACAATGAGCAGTTCTTC. Its protein product is CASSGQGLVPYNEQFF.

This clonotype was seen many times. V and J are TRBV10-2 and TRBJ1-3; D gene uncertain. CDR1 and CDR2 from the germline V gene are WSHSY and SAAADI. Trimming cost V 9 bases and J 3 bases, with 3 bases left between them. The CDR3 spans 10 residues. The CDR3, as DNA: TGCGCCAGTTTTGGAAACACCATATATTTT. Translated, it gives CASFGNTIYF.

This clonotype occurred many times. V gene TRBV11-2 combines with J gene TRBJ1-6; 7 positions match TRBD1. The germline CDR1 and CDR2 sequences are SGHAT and FQNNGV. The V segment lost 4 bases and the J segment 10 bases; nucleotides outside the gene matches: 13. The CDR3 runs to 16 residues. CDR3 amino acids: CASSSGQAGGGSPLHF. For the CDR3, the DNA is TGTGCCAGCAGCTCAGGACAGGCGGGAGGTGGCTCACCCCTCCACTTT.

This clonotype was counted many times. A junction end diverges from the germline sequence, so it may reflect a read error. The chain joins TRBV6-2 or TRBV6-3 to TRBJ1-2; a weak D match, TRBD1 (5 bases). The CDR3 runs to 13 residues. CDR1 is MNHEY, CDR2 SVGEGT, per germline. In DNA, the CDR3 is TGTGCCAGCAGTTCAGGGCAGACCTATCGCTACACCTTC. Amino acid sequence: CASSSGQTYRYTF.

There are many counts of this clonotype. The rearrangement links TRBV4-1 to TRBJ1-6; D gene uncertain. V dropped 0 bases and J dropped 0 bases, with 12 bases sitting between them. The CDR3 length is 18 residues. Germline V CDR1 and CDR2: MGHRA, YSYEKL. In nucleotides, the CDR3 is TGCGCCAGCAGCCAAGATAGCGACACTCGCTCCTATAATTCACCCCTCCACTTT. It is translated as CASSQDSDTRSYNSPLHF.

This clonotype came up many times. This chain connects TRBV2 to TRBJ1-5, with a possible D match to TRBD1 (6 bases). V was clipped by 5 bases and J by 3 bases, with 11 bases between them. CDR1 is SNHLY, CDR2 FYNNEI, per germline. The CDR3 totals 14 residues. The CDR3 DNA follows: TGTGCCAGCAGTCAACAGGGATCCAATCAGCCCCAGCATTTT. Encoded protein: CASSQQGSNQPQHF.

This clonotype was detected many times. V gene TRBV14 combines with J gene TRBJ1-1; D ambiguous. V lost 1 base and J 4 bases, leaving 4 bases between the germline ends. The germline gives CDR1 SGHDN, CDR2 FVKESK. CDR3 size: 12 residues. This CDR3 reads CASSQVGTEAFF. CDR3 bases: TGTGCCAGCAGCCAAGTAGGCACTGAAGCTTTCTTT.